The T cell receptor beta chain described here comes from a study of cytomegalovirus exposure and HLA in healthy donors. Broader study findings: Excluded were some V segments that proved indistinguishable, including TRBV6-2 and TRBV6-3.

Germline V gene sequence: CDR1 SGHRS, CDR2 YFSETQ. The CDR3 loop spans 15 amino acids. Primers included in the PCR were 60 Vbeta and 13 Jbeta primers. This table comes from immunoSEQ multiplex PCR, and its TCRdb copy is limited to in-frame clones, with some not included. Counted here are around 160,000 clones, 82% occurring once; the ten biggest clones make up approximately 8%. Comments on this clone: Antigen unknown. The germline gene is not matched at one end of the junction; a read error may be the cause.

The source material was PBMCs. This sequence joins TRBV5-1 and TRBJ2-4, with 10 bases aligning to TRBD1. This TCR came from a male donor in good health and CMV-seropositive. The CDR3 DNA reads TGCGCCAGCAGCCTAGGGACAGGGGAGTTGAACAGTCAGTACTTC. Its protein is CASSLGTGELNSQYF.